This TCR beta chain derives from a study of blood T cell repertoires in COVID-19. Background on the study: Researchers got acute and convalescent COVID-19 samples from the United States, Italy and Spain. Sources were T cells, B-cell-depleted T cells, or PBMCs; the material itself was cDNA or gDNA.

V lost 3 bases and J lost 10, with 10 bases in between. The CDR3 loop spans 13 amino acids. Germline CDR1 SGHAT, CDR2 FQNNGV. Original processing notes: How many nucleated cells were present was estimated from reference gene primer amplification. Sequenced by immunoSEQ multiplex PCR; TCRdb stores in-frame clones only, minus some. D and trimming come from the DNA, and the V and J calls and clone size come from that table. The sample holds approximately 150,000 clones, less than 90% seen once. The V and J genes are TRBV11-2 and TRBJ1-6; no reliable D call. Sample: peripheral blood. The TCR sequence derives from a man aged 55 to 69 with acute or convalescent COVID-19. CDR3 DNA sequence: TGTGCCAGCAGCTTGCGTCAGGCGTCACCCCTCCACTTT. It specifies CASSLRQASPLHF.